Below are 26 T cell receptor beta chains sequenced from a single sample in a study of OX40 agonist ivuxolimab in advanced cancers. Profiled with immunoSEQ multiplex PCR; TCRdb holds only in-frame clones, not every one. The table records about 21,000 clones, approximately 87% of them present only once. This sample comprised CD4+ or CD8+ T cells sorted from blood, obtained in a trial of the OX40 agonist ivuxolimab. Receptors originate from an adult with an advanced solid tumor such as melanoma, head and neck, liver or kidney cancer.

The chain is built from TRBV19 and TRBJ1-5, with a tentative D call TRBD1 (6 bases). The V gene lost 1 base and the J gene lost 5 bases, with 15 bases spanning the gap. The CDR3 covers 16 residues. Germline V gene data show CDR1 as LNHDA and CDR2 as SQIVND (reference sequence). The DNA of the CDR3 is TGTGCCAGTAGTATAGTCGGGGGGCGTTCGGATCAGCCCCAGCATTTT. It encodes CASSIVGGRSDQPQHF.

This chain joins TRBV6-7 and TRBJ2-6; D not certain. TRBV6-7 falls under the ORF class, with uncertain function. V lost 4 bases, J lost 5 bases, and 21 bases lay in between. The CDR3 is 18 residues long. The CDR3 bases are TGTGCCAGCAGTTTACGCAGGTATTTACAAAGTCGGGCCAACGTCCTGACTTTC. It codes for CASSLRRYLQSRANVLTF.

J is TRBJ2-7 and V is TRBV29-1; no clear D. Between the trimmed V and J ends, which lost 6 bases and 2 bases, there was a span of 26 bases. Germline V gene sequence: CDR1 SQVTM, CDR2 ANQGSEA. This CDR3 spans 17 amino acids. The CDR3 DNA is TGCAGCGTAGCCGTCCTTTCCGTGGCCAGTTCCCCCTACGAGCAGTACTTC. Translated, it gives CSVAVLSVASSPYEQYF.

About this clone itself: The sample contains more than one DNA sequence encoding this CDR3. The gene calls are TRBV18 and TRBJ1-1; D is uncertain. Trimming removed 6 bases from V and 1 base from J, with 6 bases in between. Germline V lookup: CDR1 KGHSH, CDR2 LQKENI. The length of the CDR3 is 12 residues. The CDR3 region has the DNA TGTGCCAGCTCGCCAGGGAACACTGAAGCTTTCTTT. Its translation: CASSPGNTEAFF.

J is TRBJ1-6 and V is TRBV15; unclear D gene. The CDR3 is made up of 13 amino acids. The V end lost 1 base, the J end lost 7 bases, and 5 bases lay between the germline ends. CDR1 and CDR2 (germline): LNHNV, YYDKDF (reference sequence). The CDR3 loop reads CATSRAGNSPLHF. CDR3 coding DNA: TGTGCCACCAGCAGAGCTGGAAATTCACCCCTCCACTTT.

The rearrangement uses TRBV5-1 and TRBJ2-7; 7 nucleotides align to TRBD1. The CDR3 length is 14 residues. Germline trimming cut 0 bases from V and 2 bases from J; bases unmatched to any gene: 2. Germline values: CDR1 SGHRS, CDR2 YFSETQ. In nucleotides, the CDR3 is TGCGCCAGCAGCTTGGGTCAGGGGGCCTACGAGCAGTACTTC. Amino acids: CASSLGQGAYEQYF.

This clone has just a few counts. The V call is TRBV6-9, the J call TRBJ2-7; D ambiguous. The germline V gene has CDR1 MNHGY and CDR2 SVAAGI. V lost 5 bases and J lost 3, with 17 bases in between. The length of the CDR3 is 15 residues. The DNA of the CDR3 is TGTGCCAGCAGTGCCGTACACGGAGAAAACTACGAGCAGTACTTC. Protein product: CASSAVHGENYEQYF.

V gene TRBV14 combines with J gene TRBJ2-7; either TRBD1 or TRBD2 may supply D (5 bases each). The V gene's germline CDR1 is SGHDN and CDR2 FVKESK. The CDR3 covers 15 residues. With 4 bases removed from V and 2 bases from J, the gap between germline ends came to 15 bases. This chain's CDR3 is CASSPPGLLAYEQYF. CDR3 nucleotides: TGTGCCAGCAGCCCCCCGGGGCTACTTGCCTACGAGCAGTACTTC.

The J gene is TRBJ1-2, the V gene TRBV30; 7 bases map to TRBD1. Unmatched junction bases numbered 2, after V lost 1 base and J lost 3 bases. CDR1 and CDR2 from the germline V gene are GTSNPN and SVGIG (reference sequence). The CDR3 covers 13 residues. DNA of the CDR3: TGTGCCTGGAGTGAAGGGGGCGACTATGGCTACACCTTC. This codes for CAWSEGGDYGYTF.

The genes are TRBV30 and TRBJ2-5, with 7 bases fitting TRBD2. The trim removed 5 bases at V and 5 bases at J, leaving 5 bases unmatched. The CDR3 runs to 12 residues. CDR1 is GTSNPN and CDR2 is SVGIG in the germline V gene (reference sequence). CDR3 protein: CAWFGGGETQYF. DNA of the CDR3: TGTGCCTGGTTTGGGGGGGGTGAGACCCAGTACTTC. The complete variable domain, with remaining parts taken from reference TRBV30 and TRBJ2-5, reads SQTIHQWPATLVQPVGSPLSLECTVEGTSNPNLYWYRQAAGRGLQLLFYSVGIGQISSEVPQNLSASRPQDRQFILSSKKLLLSDSGFYLCAWFGGGETQYFGPGTRLLVL.

The J gene is TRBJ2-3, the V gene TRBV6-1; 9 nucleotides align to TRBD1. There are 15 residues in the CDR3. Germline-derived CDR1 and CDR2 are MNHNS and SASEGT. Trimming at V came to 2 bases and at J to 4 bases, leaving 4 bases not matched to a gene. The CDR3 bases are TGTGCCAGCAGTGAAACAGGGGGCAGCTCAGATACGCAGTATTTT. Translated: CASSETGGSSDTQYF.

This clone has a handful of counts. The rearrangement uses TRBV6-5 and TRBJ1-6; unclear D gene. Germline lookup yields CDR1 MNHEY and CDR2 SVGAGI. V was trimmed by 0 bases and J by 10 bases, leaving 10 bases between them. The CDR3 is 14 residues long. CDR3 nucleotides: TGTGCCAGCAGTTACTCGACACAAGGGTCACCCCTCCACTTT. Residues: CASSYSTQGSPLHF.

The chain uses TRBV7-8 and TRBJ2-5; TRBD2 matches 11 bases. The V and J ends lost 4 bases and 5 bases, in that order; junction bases with no gene match: 9. Germline V gives CDR1 SGHVS, CDR2 FQNEAQ. The CDR3 sequence is 16 residues long. The CDR3 protein is CASSSRWTSGSETQYF. In DNA, the CDR3 is TGTGCCAGCAGCTCCCGGTGGACTAGCGGGTCGGAGACCCAGTACTTC.

This rearrangement joins TRBV7-6 to TRBJ1-1; D gene unclear. The V gene's germline CDR1 is SGHVS and CDR2 FNYEAQ. The CDR3 totals 12 residues. Trimming shortened V by 5 bases and J by 4 bases, and 8 bases separated the two germline ends. The CDR3 here is CASSPEGTEAFF. CDR3 bases: TGTGCCAGCAGCCCCGAAGGCACTGAAGCTTTCTTT. The whole variable domain, filled in from reference TRBV7-6 and TRBJ1-1, reads GAGVSQSPRYKVTKRGQDVALRCDPISGHVSLYWYRQALGQGPEFLTYFNYEAQQDKSGLPNDRFSAERPEGSISTLTIQRTEQRDSAMYRCASSPEGTEAFFGQGTRLTVV.

The V and J genes are TRBV7-9 and TRBJ1-4, with no clear D. The germline V gene has CDR1 SEHNR and CDR2 FQNEAQ (reference sequence). The CDR3 has 14 residues. V was cut by 6 bases and J by 7 bases, with 15 bases left in between. CDR3 DNA: TGTGCCAGCAGACTCGACCCCGGAACTGAAAAACTGTTTTTT. Protein sequence: CASRLDPGTEKLFF.

The chain uses TRBV5-4 and TRBJ2-7; 15 positions match TRBD2. Germline CDR1 and CDR2: SGHNT and YYREEE (reference sequence). The CDR3 extends over 16 amino acids. V shed 4 bases and J 2 bases; nucleotides not matched to a gene: 4. The CDR3 sequence is CASSAGLAGGPYEQYF. Here the CDR3 DNA reads TGTGCCAGCAGCGCCGGACTAGCGGGGGGGCCCTACGAGCAGTACTTC.

The J gene is TRBJ2-3, the V gene TRBV30, with 7 bases lining up with TRBD1. Germline loops: CDR1 GTSNPN, CDR2 SVGIG (reference sequence). Trimming cost V 7 bases and J 4 bases; bases outside gene matches: 11. This CDR3 spans 14 amino acids. The CDR3 here is CAFSKGANADTQYF. The CDR3, as DNA: TGTGCCTTCTCGAAGGGGGCGAACGCAGATACGCAGTATTTT.

V is TRBV29-1 and J is TRBJ1-1, with D perhaps matching TRBD1 (5 bases). Germline lookup yields CDR1 SQVTM and CDR2 ANQGSEA. The V end lost 6 bases, the J end lost 8 bases, and 16 bases lay between the germline ends. The CDR3 sequence is 12 residues long. This CDR3 reads CSVADSFGEAFF. CDR3 sequence (DNA): TGCAGCGTGGCCGACAGTTTCGGGGAAGCTTTCTTT. The variable domain in full, with the rest retrieved from reference TRBV29-1 and TRBJ1-1, is SAVISQKPSRDICQRGTSLTIQCQVDSQVTMMFWYRQQPGQSLTLIATANQGSEATYESGFVIDKFPISRPNLTFSTLTVSNMSPEDSSIYLCSVADSFGEAFFGQGTRLTVV.

The chain has TRBV19 and TRBJ2-2; the match to TRBD1 covers 7 bases. This CDR3 comprises 15 residues. Germline V gene lookup returns CDR1 LNHDA and CDR2 SQIVND (reference sequence). J lost 5 bases, V lost 10 bases, and 13 bases had no gene match. The CDR3 DNA follows: TGTGCCACCGCCAAAACAGGGACAGCTACCGGGGAGCTGTTTTTT. Translation: CATAKTGTATGELFF. The full variable domain, its missing parts supplied by reference TRBV19 and TRBJ2-2, is DGGITQSPKYLFRKEGQNVTLSCEQNLNHDAMYWYRQDPGQGLRLIYYSQIVNDFQKGDIAEGYSVSREKKESFPLTVTSAQKNPTAFYLCATAKTGTATGELFFGEGSRLTVL.

This chain joins TRBV9 and TRBJ2-3; 7 positions agree with TRBD1. Unmatched junction bases numbered 7, after V lost 0 bases and J lost 3 bases. Germline values: CDR1 SGDLS, CDR2 YYNGEE. This CDR3 has 16 residues. This CDR3 reads CASSVGLGGGTDTQYF. CDR3 coding DNA: TGTGCCAGCAGCGTAGGTCTAGGGGGCGGAACAGATACGCAGTATTTT.

This chain uses TRBV27 with TRBJ1-2, with 7 nucleotides matching TRBD1. CDR1 and CDR2 from the germline V gene are MNHEY and SMNVEV (reference sequence). V lost 5 bases, J lost 0 bases, and 6 bases stayed unmatched. The CDR3 is made up of 15 amino acids. CDR3 in amino acids: CASSDDRDANYGYTF. The DNA of the CDR3 is TGTGCCAGCAGTGACGACAGGGATGCTAACTATGGCTACACCTTC.

The chain carries TRBV6-5 and TRBJ2-7; D is possibly TRBD2 (6 bases). The length of the CDR3 is 13 residues. Trimming left V 0 bases short and J 6 bases short, with 9 bases between. Germline V gives CDR1 MNHEY, CDR2 SVGAGI. CDR3 sequence (DNA): TGTGCCAGCAGTTACTCCCCCGGGGGCGAGCAGTACTTC. Translation gives CASSYSPGGEQYF.

The rearrangement uses TRBV4-1 and TRBJ2-4, with 12 positions matching TRBD2. The CDR3 totals 20 residues. V lost 2 bases and J lost 3; bases outside the gene matches: 14. Per germline, CDR1 MGHRA and CDR2 YSYEKL. The CDR3 nucleotides are TGCGCCAGCAGCCAATCCCTTCTAGCGGGGGGGGGACTCAGCAAAAACATTCAGTACTTC. Protein sequence: CASSQSLLAGGGLSKNIQYF.

This chain joins TRBV12-5 and TRBJ1-2, with 10 bases aligning to TRBD1. The V segment lost 2 bases and the J segment 0 bases; nucleotides outside the gene matches: 6. Germline V gene sequence: CDR1 LGHNT, CDR2 FRNRAP. The CDR3 is made up of 17 amino acids. The DNA for the CDR3 is TGTGCTAGTGGTTTGTCGGGACAGGGGTTGGCTAACTATGGCTACACCTTC. This translates into CASGLSGQGLANYGYTF.

This clone came up a few times. The gene calls are TRBV6-4 and TRBJ2-3, with D perhaps TRBD1 (5 bases). The CDR3 runs to 14 residues. Trimming left V 2 bases short and J 0 bases short, with 6 bases between. The germline gives CDR1 MRHNA, CDR2 SNTAGT. CDR3: CASSDRGSTDTQYF. CDR3 sequence (DNA): TGTGCCAGCAGTGACAGGGGAAGCACAGATACGCAGTATTTT.

The chain couples TRBV5-8 to TRBJ2-5, with TRBD1 matching 11 bases. CDR1 SGHTS and CDR2 YDEGEE come from the germline V gene. V trimming: 0 bases; J trimming: 5 bases; junction bases outside the gene matches: 3. The CDR3 runs to 15 residues. DNA for the CDR3: TGTGCCAGCAGCTTGGGGACAGGGGGCGGTGAGACCCAGTACTTC. Amino acid sequence: CASSLGTGGGETQYF.